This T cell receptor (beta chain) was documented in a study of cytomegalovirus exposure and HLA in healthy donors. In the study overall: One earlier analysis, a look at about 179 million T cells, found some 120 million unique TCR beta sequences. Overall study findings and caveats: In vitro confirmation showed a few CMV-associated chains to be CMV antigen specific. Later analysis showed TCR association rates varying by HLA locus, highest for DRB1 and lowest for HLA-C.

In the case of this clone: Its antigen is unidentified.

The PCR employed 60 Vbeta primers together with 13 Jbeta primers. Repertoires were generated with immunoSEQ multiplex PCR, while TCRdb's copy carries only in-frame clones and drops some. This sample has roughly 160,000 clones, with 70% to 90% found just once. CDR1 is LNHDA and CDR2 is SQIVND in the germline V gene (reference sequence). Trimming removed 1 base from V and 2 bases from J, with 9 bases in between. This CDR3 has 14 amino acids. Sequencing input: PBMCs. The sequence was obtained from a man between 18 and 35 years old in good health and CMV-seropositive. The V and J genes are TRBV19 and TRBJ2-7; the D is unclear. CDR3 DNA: TGTGCCAGTAGTATAGTAGCCAGAGCCTACGAGCAGTACTTC. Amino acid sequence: CASSIVARAYEQYF.